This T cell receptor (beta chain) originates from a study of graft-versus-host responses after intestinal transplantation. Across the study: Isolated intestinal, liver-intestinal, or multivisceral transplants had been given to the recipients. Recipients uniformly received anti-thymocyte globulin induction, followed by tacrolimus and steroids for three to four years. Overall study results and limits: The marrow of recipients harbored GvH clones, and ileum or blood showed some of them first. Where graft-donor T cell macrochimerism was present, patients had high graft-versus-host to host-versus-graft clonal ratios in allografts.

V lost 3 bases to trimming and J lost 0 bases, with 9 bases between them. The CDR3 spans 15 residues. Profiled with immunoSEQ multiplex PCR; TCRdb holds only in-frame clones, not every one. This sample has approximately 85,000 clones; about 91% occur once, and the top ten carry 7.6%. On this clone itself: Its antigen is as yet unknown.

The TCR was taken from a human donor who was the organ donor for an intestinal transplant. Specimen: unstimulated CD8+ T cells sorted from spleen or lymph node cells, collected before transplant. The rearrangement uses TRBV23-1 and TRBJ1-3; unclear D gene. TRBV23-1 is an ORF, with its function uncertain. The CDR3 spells CASSHPKSSGNTIYF. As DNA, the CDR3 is TGCGCCAGCAGTCACCCGAAGAGCTCTGGAAACACCATATATTTT.